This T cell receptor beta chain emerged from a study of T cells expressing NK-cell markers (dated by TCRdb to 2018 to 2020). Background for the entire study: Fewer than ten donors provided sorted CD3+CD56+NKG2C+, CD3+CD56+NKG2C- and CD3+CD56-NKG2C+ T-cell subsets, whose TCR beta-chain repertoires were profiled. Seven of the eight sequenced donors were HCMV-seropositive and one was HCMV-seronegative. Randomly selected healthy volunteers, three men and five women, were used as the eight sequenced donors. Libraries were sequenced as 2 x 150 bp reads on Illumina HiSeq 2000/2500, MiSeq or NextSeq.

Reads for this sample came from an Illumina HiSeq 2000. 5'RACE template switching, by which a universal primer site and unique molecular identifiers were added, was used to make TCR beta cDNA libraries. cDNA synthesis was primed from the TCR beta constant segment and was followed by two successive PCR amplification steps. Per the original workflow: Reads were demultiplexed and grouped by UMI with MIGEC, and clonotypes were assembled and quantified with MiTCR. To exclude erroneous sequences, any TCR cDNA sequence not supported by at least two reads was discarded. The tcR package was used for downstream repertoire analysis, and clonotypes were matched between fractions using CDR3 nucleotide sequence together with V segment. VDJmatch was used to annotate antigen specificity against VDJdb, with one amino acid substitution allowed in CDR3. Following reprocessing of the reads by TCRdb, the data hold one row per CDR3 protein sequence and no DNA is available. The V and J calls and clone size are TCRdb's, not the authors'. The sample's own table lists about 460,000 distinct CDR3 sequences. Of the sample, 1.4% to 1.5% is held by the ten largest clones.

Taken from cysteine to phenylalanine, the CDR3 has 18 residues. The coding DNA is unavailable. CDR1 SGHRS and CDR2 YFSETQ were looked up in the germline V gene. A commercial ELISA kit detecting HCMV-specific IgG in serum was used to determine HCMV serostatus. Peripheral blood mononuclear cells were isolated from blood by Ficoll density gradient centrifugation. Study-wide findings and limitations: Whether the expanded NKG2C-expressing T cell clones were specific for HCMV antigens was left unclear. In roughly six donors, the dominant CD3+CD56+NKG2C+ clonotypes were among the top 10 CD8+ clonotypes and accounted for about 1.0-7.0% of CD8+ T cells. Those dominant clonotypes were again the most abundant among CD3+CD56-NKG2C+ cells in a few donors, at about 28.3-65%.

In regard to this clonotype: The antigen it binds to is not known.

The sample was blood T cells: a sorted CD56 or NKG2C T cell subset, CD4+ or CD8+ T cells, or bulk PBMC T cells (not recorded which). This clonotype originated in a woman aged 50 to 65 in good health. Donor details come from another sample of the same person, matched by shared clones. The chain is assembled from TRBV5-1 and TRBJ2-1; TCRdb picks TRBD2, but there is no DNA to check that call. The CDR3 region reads CASSFPERLAGGPGEQFF.